These 10 T cell receptor beta chains were sequenced from one sample in a study of CD8 T cells in Susac syndrome. Reverse transcription of about 0.5 to 1 ug RNA was carried out with random hexamers. Each CDR3 protein is one row after TCRdb ran MiXCR on the immunoSEQ multiplex PCR reads. The sample includes about 130,000 distinct CDR3 sequences, roughly 89% of them seen just once. The sequencing input was CD8+ T cells from PBMCs. The source of these receptors is a human donor with multiple sclerosis.

The rearrangement joins TRBV15 to TRBJ2-2; 9 bases agree with TRBD2. Germline values: CDR1 LNHNV, CDR2 YYDKDF (reference sequence). There are 19 residues in the CDR3. The V gene end was trimmed by 1 base and the J gene end by 5 bases; junction bases not matched to a gene: 14. This CDR3 is CATSRVTLAGVVSTGELFF. CDR3 nucleotides: TGTGCCACCAGCAGAGTAACATTAGCGGGAGTGGTTTCTACCGGGGAGCTGTTTTTT.

The chain employs TRBV7-9 and TRBJ2-7; D uncertain. CDR3 size: 13 residues. Germline assignment: CDR1 SEHNR and CDR2 FQNEAQ (reference sequence). Trimming pared 5 bases from V and 3 bases from J, leaving 11 bases between. CDR3 coding DNA: TGTGCCAGCAGCCTCCCCTCGATCTACGAGCAGTACTTC. This codes for CASSLPSIYEQYF. Together with reference TRBV7-9 and TRBJ2-7, the CDR3 gives the full variable domain: DTGVSQNPRHKITKRGQNVTFRCDPISEHNRLYWYRQTLGQGPEFLTYFQNEAQLEKSRLLSDRFSAERPKGSFSTLEIQRTEQGDSAMYLCASSLPSIYEQYFGPGTRLTVT.

This sequence joins TRBV12-3 or TRBV12-4 and TRBJ2-7; 9 positions match TRBD2. The CDR3 is 14 residues long. The J segment lost 4 bases and the V segment lost 6 bases, leaving 7 bases of the junction unmatched. This CDR3 reads CASSPKGLAYEQYF. The CDR3 nucleotides are TGTGCCAGCAGCCCAAAGGGACTAGCTTACGAGCAGTACTTC.

The rearrangement uses TRBV30 and TRBJ1-1; TRBD1 aligns across 7 bases. Per germline, CDR1 GTSNPN and CDR2 SVGIG (reference sequence). This CDR3 has 15 residues. The trim removed 0 bases at V and 1 base at J, leaving 5 bases unmatched. The CDR3 sequence: CAWSVLAGGNTEAFF. Here the CDR3 DNA reads TGTGCCTGGAGTGTATTGGCAGGGGGGAACACTGAAGCTTTCTTT. Using reference TRBV30 and TRBJ1-1 for the parts outside the CDR3, the full variable domain is SQTIHQWPATLVQPVGSPLSLECTVEGTSNPNLYWYRQAAGRGLQLLFYSVGIGQISSEVPQNLSASRPQDRQFILSSKKLLLSDSGFYLCAWSVLAGGNTEAFFGQGTRLTVV.

This clonotype was seen a few times. This chain connects TRBV15 to TRBJ2-7; no reliable D call. The germline V gene has CDR1 LNHNV and CDR2 YYDKDF (reference sequence). The V gene lost 2 bases and the J gene lost 2 bases, with 10 bases spanning the gap. CDR3 size: 14 residues. The CDR3 region has the DNA TGTGCCACCAGCAGAACCGAAGTGGCCTACGAGCAGTACTTC. Amino acid sequence: CATSRTEVAYEQYF. The full variable domain, its missing parts supplied by reference TRBV15 and TRBJ2-7, is DAMVIQNPRYQVTQFGKPVTLSCSQTLNHNVMYWYQQKSSQAPKLLFHYYDKDFNNEADTPDNFQSRRPNTSFCFLDIRSPGLGDTAMYLCATSRTEVAYEQYFGPGTRLTVT.

The CDR3 DNA reads TGTGCCACCAGTGATTGGACAGACCAAGAGACCCAGTACTTC. This gives the protein CATSDWTDQETQYF. The rearrangement joins TRBV24-1 to TRBJ2-5, with D possibly TRBD1 on 6 matching bases. V lost 2 bases, J lost 0 bases, and 6 bases lay in between. CDR3 length: 14 amino acids. Germline assignment: CDR1 KGHDR and CDR2 SFDVKD.

The chain carries TRBV7-9 and TRBJ2-7; 9 nucleotides agree with TRBD2. CDR1 and CDR2 from the germline V gene are SEHNR and FQNEAQ (reference sequence). The V segment lost 5 bases and the J segment 4 bases; nucleotides outside the gene matches: 9. This CDR3 has 15 amino acids. The CDR3 region is CASSPAGGAWYEQYF. CDR3 nucleotide sequence: TGTGCCAGCAGCCCCGCGGGGGGGGCTTGGTACGAGCAGTACTTC.

The chain has TRBV30 and TRBJ2-3; 10 nucleotides agree with TRBD2. The trim removed 1 base at V and 0 bases at J, leaving 4 bases unmatched. In germline, CDR1 is GTSNPN, CDR2 SVGIG (reference sequence). CDR3 length: 16 amino acids. The CDR3, as DNA: TGTGCCTGGAGTGCCCCGACTAGCGGGAGCACAGATACGCAGTATTTT. Protein product: CAWSAPTSGSTDTQYF. Full variable domain (remainder filled in from reference TRBV30 and TRBJ2-3): SQTIHQWPATLVQPVGSPLSLECTVEGTSNPNLYWYRQAAGRGLQLLFYSVGIGQISSEVPQNLSASRPQDRQFILSSKKLLLSDSGFYLCAWSAPTSGSTDTQYFGPGTRLTVL.

This clonotype was picked up a small number of times. This chain connects TRBV6-5 to TRBJ1-1, with D uncertain. The germline CDR1 and CDR2 sequences are MNHEY and SVGAGI. The V gene lost 4 bases and the J gene lost 4 bases, with 22 bases spanning the gap. This CDR3 is built from 17 residues. CDR3 in amino acids: CASSLGPGGIGRTEAFF. Written as DNA, the CDR3 is TGTGCCAGCAGTTTGGGTCCCGGCGGGATAGGTCGCACTGAAGCTTTCTTT.

V gene TRBV18 combines with J gene TRBJ1-1; TRBD1 might be the D (5 bases). The length of the CDR3 is 15 residues. Germline loops: CDR1 KGHSH, CDR2 LQKENI. Trimming shortened V by 3 bases and J by 4 bases, and 15 bases separated the two germline ends. CDR3 sequence: CASSPRDLELTEAFF. The CDR3 DNA follows: TGTGCCAGCTCACCCCGGGACCTGGAGCTCACTGAAGCTTTCTTT.